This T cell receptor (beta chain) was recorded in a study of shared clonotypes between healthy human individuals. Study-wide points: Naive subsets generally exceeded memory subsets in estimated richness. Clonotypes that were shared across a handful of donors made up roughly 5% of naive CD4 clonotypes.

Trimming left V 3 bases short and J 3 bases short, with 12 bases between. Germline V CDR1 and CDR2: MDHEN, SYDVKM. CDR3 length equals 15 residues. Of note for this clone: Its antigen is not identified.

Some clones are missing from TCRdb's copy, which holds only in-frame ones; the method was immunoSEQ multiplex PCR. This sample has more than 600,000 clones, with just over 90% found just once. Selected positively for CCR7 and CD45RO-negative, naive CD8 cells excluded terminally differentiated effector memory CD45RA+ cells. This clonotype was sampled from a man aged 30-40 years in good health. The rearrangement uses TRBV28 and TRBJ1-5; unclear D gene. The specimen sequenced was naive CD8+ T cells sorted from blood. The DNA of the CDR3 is TGTGCCAGCAGTTTTAACCCTCGGGACAATCAGCCCCAGCATTTT. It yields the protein CASSFNPRDNQPQHF. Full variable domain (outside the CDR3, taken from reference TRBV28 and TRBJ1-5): DVKVTQSSRYLVKRTGEKVFLECVQDMDHENMFWYRQDPGLGLRLIYFSYDVKMKEKGDIPEGYSVSREKKERFSLILESASTNQTSMYLCASSFNPRDNQPQHFGDGTRLSIL.